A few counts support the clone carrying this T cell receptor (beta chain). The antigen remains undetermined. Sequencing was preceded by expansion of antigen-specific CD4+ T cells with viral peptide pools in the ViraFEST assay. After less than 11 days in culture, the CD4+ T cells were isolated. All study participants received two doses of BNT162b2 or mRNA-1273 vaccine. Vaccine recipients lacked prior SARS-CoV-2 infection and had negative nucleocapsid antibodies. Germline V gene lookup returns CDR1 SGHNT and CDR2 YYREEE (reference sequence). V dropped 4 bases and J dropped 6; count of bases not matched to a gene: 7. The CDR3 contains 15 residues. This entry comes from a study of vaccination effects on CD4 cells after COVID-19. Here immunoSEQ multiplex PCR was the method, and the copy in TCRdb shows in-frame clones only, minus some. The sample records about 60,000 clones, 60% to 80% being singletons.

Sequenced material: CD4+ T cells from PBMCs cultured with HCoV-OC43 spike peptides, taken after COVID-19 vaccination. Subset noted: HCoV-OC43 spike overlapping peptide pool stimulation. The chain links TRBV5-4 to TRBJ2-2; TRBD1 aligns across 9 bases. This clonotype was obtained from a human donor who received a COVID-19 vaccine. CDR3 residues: CASSPGTGFPGELFF. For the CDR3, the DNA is TGTGCCAGCAGCCCCGGGACAGGGTTCCCCGGGGAGCTGTTTTTT. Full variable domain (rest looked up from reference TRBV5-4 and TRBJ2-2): ETGVTQSPTHLIKTRGQQVTLRCSSQSGHNTVSWYQQALGQGPQFIFQYYREEENGRGNFPPRFSGLQFPNYSSELNVNALELDDSALYLCASSPGTGFPGELFFGEGSRLTVL.